Sequencing of this T cell receptor (beta chain) was carried out in a study of OX40 agonist ivuxolimab in advanced cancers. Whole-study findings and limits: CD8+ T cells (on average) carried more expanded clones than CD4+ T cells.

The repertoire was sequenced with immunoSEQ multiplex PCR; TCRdb's copy has only in-frame clones and lacks some. Of 70,000 to 95,000 clones listed, about 92% are singletons. Regarding this clone: No antigen is known for it.

The origin of this receptor is an adult with an advanced solid tumor such as melanoma, head and neck, liver or kidney cancer. The sequences come from CD4+ or CD8+ T cells sorted from blood, collected in a trial of the OX40 agonist ivuxolimab.

The CDR3 DNA reads as TGTGCCAGCAGTTCCCCGGGACAGGGCTTCTACGAGCAGTACGTC. This translates into CASSSPGQGFYEQYV. This sequence joins TRBV7-8 and TRBJ2-7; TRBD1 matches at 9 bases. Per the germline V gene, CDR1 is SGHVS and CDR2 is FQNEAQ. J was trimmed by 3 bases and V by 6 bases; bases with no gene match: 9. The CDR3 consists of 15 residues.